The 32 T cell receptor beta chains below were found in one sample sequenced in a study of blood T cell repertoires in COVID-19. The data were produced by immunoSEQ multiplex PCR, yet TCRdb's version contains in-frame clones alone and is incomplete. The sample yields more than 200,000 clones, 65% to 90% seen once. The specimen was PBMCs or T cells enriched from blood (not recorded which). The receptors here all came from a man aged 35-49 years who had recovered from COVID-19.

V gene TRBV14 combines with J gene TRBJ2-1; no definite D call. Trimming removed 2 bases from V and 3 bases from J, with 8 bases in between. CDR1 and CDR2 (germline): SGHDN, FVKESK. This CDR3 comprises 14 residues. This CDR3 reads CASSQNSVYNEQFF. The CDR3 DNA follows: TGTGCCAGCAGCCAAAATAGTGTCTACAATGAGCAGTTCTTC.

The V call is TRBV7-2, the J call TRBJ2-2; possible D gene TRBD1, 6 bases. This CDR3 is built from 14 residues. Trimming left V 7 bases short and J 2 bases short, with 11 bases between. Germline V gene data show CDR1 as SGHTA and CDR2 as FQGNSA. The CDR3 nucleotides read TGTGCCAGCAACCGGGACACCAACACCGGGGAGCTGTTTTTT. Encoded protein: CASNRDTNTGELFF.

The CDR3 DNA reads TGTGCCAGCAGTTTTCCGGGACAGAGATATAACTATGGCTACACCTTC. It translates to CASSFPGQRYNYGYTF. J is TRBJ1-2 and V is TRBV28, with TRBD1 matching over 7 bases. The germline CDR1 and CDR2 sequences are MDHEN and SYDVKM. Trimming removed 3 bases from V and 1 base from J; junction bases left unmatched: 8. The CDR3 runs to 16 residues.

The chain employs TRBV10-3 and TRBJ2-5; possibly TRBD2 for D (7 bases). V lost 5 bases to trimming and J lost 2 bases, with 24 bases between them. The CDR3 loop spans 18 amino acids. Germline loops: CDR1 ENHRY, CDR2 SYGVKD. CDR3 sequence reads: CAISSSRGAGTIQETQYF. CDR3 bases: TGTGCCATCAGTTCGAGCCGGGGGGCAGGGACAATTCAAGAGACCCAGTACTTC.

This sequence joins TRBV30 and TRBJ2-1; 10 nucleotides line up with TRBD1. The CDR3 totals 13 residues. Per the germline V gene, CDR1 is GTSNPN and CDR2 is SVGIG (reference sequence). The junction had 4 bases not matched to a gene; V was cut back by 3 bases and J by 8 bases. CDR3: CAWRRGQGHEQFF. CDR3 coding DNA: TGTGCCTGGAGGAGGGGACAGGGGCATGAGCAGTTCTTC.

V and J are TRBV5-1 and TRBJ1-1, with a weak D call TRBD1 (6 bases). The CDR3 is 13 amino acids. CDR1 is SGHRS, CDR2 YFSETQ, per germline. The V gene lost 0 bases and the J gene lost 7 bases, with 10 bases spanning the gap. The CDR3 loop is CASSLGDTDEAFF. Written as DNA, the CDR3 is TGCGCCAGCAGCTTGGGGGACACAGATGAAGCTTTCTTT.

The chain combines TRBV19 with TRBJ1-3; possibly TRBD1 for D (5 bases). Germline V gene data show CDR1 as LNHDA and CDR2 as SQIVND (reference sequence). The CDR3 totals 15 residues. The V end was cut by 3 bases, the J end by 0 bases, with 9 bases between. Here the CDR3 DNA reads TGTGCCAGTAGTATGGAGGGACTCTCTGGAAACACCATATATTTT. Its protein is CASSMEGLSGNTIYF.

V and J are TRBV6-2 or TRBV6-3 and TRBJ2-3; 15 nucleotides match TRBD2. The ends lost 5 bases at V and 9 bases at J; junction bases unmatched: 9. The CDR3 covers 16 residues. Germline CDR1 reads MNHEY; CDR2 reads SVGEGT. The CDR3: CASSRTSGGARYTQYF. The CDR3 DNA sequence: TGTGCCAGCAGTCGGACTAGCGGGGGGGCAAGGTACACGCAGTATTTT.

The chain employs TRBV2 and TRBJ1-1; 7 bases fit TRBD1. CDR3 length equals 19 residues. Germline assignment: CDR1 SNHLY and CDR2 FYNNEI. J lost 1 base, V lost 6 bases, and 20 bases had no gene match. The CDR3 sequence: CASRKGAGDSLGSNTEAFF. The DNA of the CDR3 is TGTGCCAGCAGGAAAGGGGCCGGGGACAGTCTAGGCTCGAACACTGAAGCTTTCTTT.

This sequence joins TRBV27 and TRBJ1-4; D is unclear. Trimming left V 2 bases short and J 6 bases short, with 10 bases between. There are 14 residues in the CDR3. Germline V CDR1 and CDR2: MNHEY, SMNVEV (reference sequence). The CDR3 loop reads CASSLTSVDEKLFF. The CDR3 DNA sequence: TGTGCCAGCAGTTTAACGTCCGTAGATGAAAAACTGTTTTTT.

The V gene is TRBV4-1, the J gene TRBJ2-7; 8 nucleotides match TRBD2. After removal of 0 bases from V and 6 bases from J, the junction contained 13 bases not matched to a gene. Looked up from germline, CDR1 is MGHRA and CDR2 is YSYEKL. CDR3 size: 17 residues. The CDR3 loop is CASSQETLGLESAEQYF. CDR3 nucleotides: TGCGCCAGCAGCCAAGAGACGTTGGGACTAGAGTCGGCCGAGCAGTACTTC.

The chain combines TRBV19 with TRBJ2-7; 7 bases map to TRBD1. CDR1 is LNHDA, CDR2 SQIVND, per germline (reference sequence). V trimming: 1 base; J trimming: 3 bases; junction bases outside the gene matches: 6. The CDR3 loop spans 15 amino acids. The CDR3 reads CASSIVVAGGYEQYF. CDR3 DNA sequence: TGTGCCAGTAGTATAGTCGTCGCAGGGGGCTACGAGCAGTACTTC.

The chain links TRBV11-2 to TRBJ2-7; a weak D match, TRBD1 (6 bases). This CDR3 has 16 residues. Per germline, CDR1 SGHAT and CDR2 FQNNGV. With 7 bases removed from V and 2 bases from J, the gap between germline ends came to 21 bases. CDR3: CASTSGVGQRAYEQYF. CDR3 bases: TGTGCCAGCACCTCGGGTGTGGGACAACGAGCCTACGAGCAGTACTTC.

The chain uses TRBV6-5 and TRBJ2-1; 7 bases are shared with TRBD2. V was clipped by 7 bases and J by 8 bases; unmatched bases: 11. CDR3 length: 14 amino acids. Looked up from germline, CDR1 is MNHEY and CDR2 is SVGAGI. CDR3 sequence: CASKSAGDGDEQFF. The CDR3 DNA is TGTGCCAGCAAGTCGGCGGGAGACGGTGATGAGCAGTTCTTC.

J is TRBJ2-5 and V is TRBV11-2; tentative D call: TRBD1 (6 bases). The CDR3 is 15 residues long. Germline V gene data show CDR1 as SGHAT and CDR2 as FQNNGV. V was cut by 4 bases and J by 2 bases, with 14 bases left in between. The DNA for the CDR3 is TGTGCCAGCAGCTGGACCGGGACAAAACAAGAGACCCAGTACTTC. It encodes CASSWTGTKQETQYF. Combining the CDR3 with reference TRBV11-2 and TRBJ2-5 gives the whole variable domain EAGVAQSPRYKIIEKRQSVAFWCNPISGHATLYWYQQILGQGPKLLIQFQNNGVVDDSQLPKDRFSAERLKGVDSTLKIQPAKLEDSAVYLCASSWTGTKQETQYFGPGTRLLVL.

This chain uses TRBV4-1 with TRBJ2-5; weak D call: TRBD2 (7 bases). The V gene lost 0 bases and the J gene lost 6 bases, with 20 bases spanning the gap. CDR1 MGHRA and CDR2 YSYEKL come from the germline V gene. The CDR3 sequence is 17 residues long. CDR3 in amino acids: CASSQDSSGGTSQTQYF. The CDR3 region has the DNA TGCGCCAGCAGCCAAGATTCTTCCGGGGGGACAAGCCAGACCCAGTACTTC.

The chain has TRBV2 and TRBJ2-1; perhaps TRBD1 as D (6 bases). Germline lookup yields CDR1 SNHLY and CDR2 FYNNEI. V shed 3 bases and J shed 6 bases, with 12 bases lying between them. The CDR3 covers 14 residues. In nucleotides, the CDR3 is TGTGCCAGCAGTGATTGGGGGCGCATCAATGAGCAGTTCTTC. This codes for CASSDWGRINEQFF.

The V call is TRBV21-1, the J call TRBJ2-7; the table's D gene call, TRBD2, was not cross checked with the DNA. TRBV21-1 is a known pseudogene. The CDR3 covers 16 residues. The CDR3 loop is CASSKSGGQLTYEQYF. The DNA for the CDR3 is TGTGCCAGCAGCAAATCGGGAGGACAGCTAACCTACGAGCAGTACTTC.

The gene calls are TRBV12-3 or TRBV12-4 and TRBJ2-7; maybe TRBD1 (6 bases). Trimming removed 5 bases at V and 4 bases at J, with 9 bases between. The CDR3 runs to 12 residues. The CDR3 DNA follows: TGTGCCAGCAGTGAAGGGGGTTACGAGCAGTACTTC. Translating it yields CASSEGGYEQYF.

The rearrangement uses TRBV4-2 and TRBJ1-2, with TRBD1 matching 8 bases. V dropped 0 bases and J dropped 4; count of bases not matched to a gene: 7. Germline-derived CDR1 and CDR2 are LGHNA and YNFKEQ. The CDR3 covers 16 residues. The CDR3 DNA reads TGTGCCAGCAGCCAAGATACGCAGGGGGCAGTCTATGGCTACACCTTC. It translates to CASSQDTQGAVYGYTF.

This rearrangement joins TRBV7-9 to TRBJ1-1; 8 nucleotides line up with TRBD1. Germline V lookup: CDR1 SEHNR, CDR2 FQNEAQ (reference sequence). V shed 4 bases and J 5 bases; nucleotides not matched to a gene: 6. The CDR3 totals 14 residues. The CDR3 loop is CASSSQGGETEAFF. CDR3 sequence (DNA): TGTGCCAGCAGCTCACAGGGGGGAGAGACTGAAGCTTTCTTT.

The chain combines TRBV6-5 with TRBJ1-2, with D possibly TRBD1 on 5 matching bases. Deletions cut 6 bases from V and 5 bases from J, with 16 bases between. The CDR3 is 14 residues long. Per the germline V gene, CDR1 is MNHEY and CDR2 is SVGAGI. CDR3: CASRDNGIFYGYTF. The CDR3 region has the DNA TGTGCCAGCAGGGACAATGGAATTTTTTATGGCTACACCTTC.

The rearrangement joins TRBV7-9 to TRBJ2-7; 10 nucleotides agree with TRBD1. The V and J ends lost 7 bases and 2 bases, in that order; junction bases with no gene match: 8. This CDR3 has 15 residues. Germline V gene sequence: CDR1 SEHNR, CDR2 FQNEAQ (reference sequence). The CDR3 nucleotides read TGTGCCAGCATTTATCTAGGGACAGGGGCCTACGAGCAGTACTTC. Encoded protein: CASIYLGTGAYEQYF.

The V gene is TRBV5-1, the J gene TRBJ2-2; D remains unclear. Germline V gene sequence: CDR1 SGHRS, CDR2 YFSETQ. The CDR3 covers 11 residues. V was pared by 3 bases and J by 7 bases, with 4 bases between. The CDR3 DNA sequence: TGCGCCAGCAGCTCGGTCGGGGAGCTGTTTTTT. Its protein product is CASSSVGELFF.

J is TRBJ1-2 and V is TRBV19; no firm D call. V was pared by 3 bases and J by 5 bases, with 10 bases between. This CDR3 spans 13 amino acids. In germline, CDR1 is LNHDA, CDR2 SQIVND (reference sequence). CDR3 residues: CASSIETSYGYTF. In nucleotides, the CDR3 is TGTGCCAGTAGTATTGAGACATCGTATGGCTACACCTTC.

This chain uses TRBV19 with TRBJ2-2; the match to TRBD2 covers 8 bases. Trimming took 2 bases from V and 10 from J; bases not matched to a gene: 9. The CDR3 consists of 15 residues. CDR1 and CDR2 (germline): LNHDA, SQIVND (reference sequence). CDR3 nucleotide sequence: TGTGCCAGTAGTATAAACGGGAGGGGTCGCGAGGAGCTGTTTTTT. It codes for CASSINGRGREELFF.

CDR3 sequence reads: CASSLAQGVREAFF. The CDR3 coding sequence is TGTGCCAGCAGCTTAGCACAGGGGGTTAGGGAAGCTTTCTTT. This chain joins TRBV7-8 and TRBJ1-1; 8 bases are a match to TRBD1. This CDR3 contains 14 residues. CDR1 and CDR2 (germline): SGHVS, FQNEAQ. The ends lost 0 bases at V and 8 bases at J; junction bases unmatched: 5.

The genes are TRBV5-5 and TRBJ2-3, with D perhaps TRBD2 (6 bases). The CDR3 is made up of 16 amino acids. Germline V gene sequence: CDR1 SGHKS, CDR2 YYEKEE (reference sequence). V was pared by 0 bases and J by 0 bases, with 11 bases between. CDR3: CASSLAEGSSTDTQYF. The CDR3 region has the DNA TGTGCCAGCAGCTTGGCGGAGGGGTCTAGCACAGATACGCAGTATTTT.

The V and J genes are TRBV6-2 or TRBV6-3 and TRBJ2-1; TRBD2 aligns across 10 bases. V dropped 2 bases and J dropped 0; count of bases not matched to a gene: 4. This CDR3 is built from 17 residues. Germline V gene sequence: CDR1 MNHEY, CDR2 SVGEGT. This CDR3 is CASSYTSSGSSYNEQFF. The CDR3, as DNA: TGTGCCAGCAGTTACACCTCTAGCGGGAGCTCCTACAATGAGCAGTTCTTC.

The sample holds one count of this clone. The genes are TRBV3-1 (or the pseudogene TRBV3-2) and TRBJ2-7; 10 bases fit TRBD2. Losses at the gene ends were 0 bases for V and 7 bases for J; bases not matched to a gene: 6. Per germline, CDR1 LGHDT and CDR2 YNNKEL (reference sequence). The CDR3 covers 15 residues. The CDR3 DNA sequence: TGTGCCAGCAGCCAAGATGGAGCGGGAGGGCGTGAGCAGTACTTC. As protein: CASSQDGAGGREQYF.

This clone was seen a handful of times. The chain has TRBV2 and TRBJ2-2; TRBD1 is a possible D gene (5 bases). The germline V gene has CDR1 SNHLY and CDR2 FYNNEI. This CDR3 region has 15 residues. The V and J ends lost 5 bases and 1 base respectively, with 11 bases between them. CDR3 protein: CASSLNRKNTGELFF. The CDR3 region has the DNA TGTGCCAGCAGTTTAAACAGGAAGAACACCGGGGAGCTGTTTTTT.

Concerning this clone itself: The identical CDR3 is also encoded by other nucleotide sequences in the sample. CDR3 sequence: CASSPGGGNQPQHF. The CDR3 DNA reads TGTGCCAGCTCACCCGGGGGAGGCAATCAGCCCCAGCATTTT. J is TRBJ1-5 and V is TRBV18; D is perhaps TRBD1 (5 bases). This CDR3 is built from 14 residues. Germline V CDR1 and CDR2: KGHSH, LQKENI. V was cut by 3 bases and J by 2 bases, with 8 bases left in between.